These 13 T cell receptor beta chains share one sample of origin, sequenced in a study of T cell repertoires in cytomegalovirus infection. TCRdb recomputed calls from the reads with MiXCR, one row per CDR3 protein. The table has about 500,000 distinct CDR3 sequences, 30% to 40% seen once. Antigen specificity for these receptors is unknown. The sequencing used cultured PBMCs, collected from culture after CMV antigen stimulation. These receptors came from a human donor in good health (CMV status not recorded). Some clones in this sample may be carry-over from other donors' samples.

The chain is built from TRBV6-5 and TRBJ1-5; D is ambiguous. The V end was cut by 5 bases, the J end by 3 bases, with 14 bases between. The CDR3 runs 15 residues. Germline CDR1 and CDR2: MNHEY and SVGAGI. CDR3 coding DNA: TGTGCCAGCAGTCCCCGAGCGGATACCAATCAGCCCCAGCATTTT. Amino acids: CASSPRADTNQPQHF.

This clonotype was seen at least ten times. The chain couples TRBV7-2 to TRBJ2-1; 11 bases align to TRBD2. Germline CDR1 reads SGHTA; CDR2 reads FQGNSA. V shed 2 bases and J 7 bases; nucleotides not matched to a gene: 7. The CDR3 runs to 16 residues. CDR3 nucleotides: TGTGCCAGCAGCTTAAGCCGACTAGCGGGAATGAATGAGCAGTTCTTC. This sequence encodes CASSLSRLAGMNEQFF.

This clonotype has more than one count but fewer than ten. This chain links TRBV20-1 with TRBJ2-7, with TRBD2 matching over 11 bases. V shed 6 bases and J 4 bases; nucleotides not matched to a gene: 5. Germline V CDR1 and CDR2: DFQATT, SNEGSKA (reference sequence). The CDR3 runs to 13 residues. The DNA of the CDR3 is TGCAGTGCCACGGGACTAGCGGTATACGAGCAGTACGTC. Its protein product is CSATGLAVYEQYV.

J is TRBJ2-7 and V is TRBV15; perhaps TRBD1 as D (6 bases). Per the germline V gene, CDR1 is LNHNV and CDR2 is YYDKDF (reference sequence). The CDR3 is made up of 14 amino acids. Trimming removed 1 base from V and 2 bases from J, with 9 bases in between. CDR3 in DNA: TGTGCCACCAGCAGAGTAGAGGGGGCCTACGAGCAGTACGTC. It codes for CATSRVEGAYEQYV.

This clonotype was seen only a few times. The V gene is TRBV24-1, the J gene TRBJ2-1, with 10 bases lining up with TRBD2. V was pared by 8 bases and J by 7 bases, with 7 bases of the junction left unmatched. The CDR3 is 14 amino acids. CDR1 is KGHDR, CDR2 SFDVKD, per germline. As DNA, the CDR3 is TGTGCCACCACAGCGGGAGGGCCGAGGAATGAGCAGTTCTTC. It yields the protein CATTAGGPRNEQFF.

V gene TRBV28 combines with J gene TRBJ2-1; the D gene is possibly TRBD2 (6 bases). This CDR3 is 17 amino acids long. From germline, CDR1 is MDHEN and CDR2 SYDVKM. V dropped 8 bases and J dropped 0 bases, with 20 bases sitting between them. CDR3 in amino acids: CASHQAGWNSSYNEQFF. The CDR3 DNA is TGTGCCAGCCATCAAGCGGGCTGGAATAGCTCCTACAATGAGCAGTTCTTC.

The V gene is TRBV4-1, the J gene TRBJ1-6, with D possibly matching TRBD1 (6 bases). The CDR3 has 16 residues. Germline CDR1 MGHRA, CDR2 YSYEKL. With 1 base removed from V and 1 base from J, the gap between germline ends came to 8 bases. The CDR3 nucleotides read TGCGCCAGCAGCCAAGTGGGGGCATCCTATAATTCACCCCTCCACTTT. Its protein product is CASSQVGASYNSPLHF.

This chain connects TRBV19 to TRBJ2-3; D is uncertain. Germline values: CDR1 LNHDA, CDR2 SQIVND (reference sequence). The CDR3 spans 14 residues. Trimming cost V 3 bases and J 2 bases, with 9 bases left between them. The CDR3 reads CASSIGQNTDTQYF. As DNA, the CDR3 is TGTGCCAGTAGTATTGGGCAGAACACAGATACGCAGTATTTT.

The chain employs TRBV20-1 and TRBJ2-4; D is perhaps TRBD1 (5 bases). Germline lookup yields CDR1 DFQATT and CDR2 SNEGSKA (reference sequence). The CDR3 is 14 residues long. With 3 bases removed from V and 1 base from J, the gap between germline ends came to 10 bases. This CDR3 is CSASRVGAKNIQYF. The DNA of the CDR3 is TGCAGTGCTAGCAGGGTCGGGGCCAAAAACATTCAGTACTTC.

This clonotype was counted once. This rearrangement joins TRBV5-6 to TRBJ1-2, with D unclear. The V end was cut by 3 bases, the J end by 6 bases, with 15 bases between. This CDR3 is 14 amino acids long. Germline V gene sequence: CDR1 SGHDT, CDR2 YYEEEE. Here the CDR3 reads CASSWTTGRDGYTF. In DNA form, the CDR3 reads TGTGCCAGCAGCTGGACGACGGGGAGGGATGGCTACACCTTC.

V gene TRBV14 combines with J gene TRBJ2-4, with a possible D match to TRBD2 (5 bases). The CDR3 loop spans 13 amino acids. The V gene's germline CDR1 is SGHDN and CDR2 FVKESK. The V end lost 6 bases, the J end lost 7 bases, and 13 bases lay between the germline ends. The CDR3 here is CASRAGGGNIQYF. The CDR3, as DNA: TGTGCCAGCAGAGCAGGCGGCGGGAACATTCAGTACTTC.

The chain couples TRBV7-3 to TRBJ2-1; D remains unclear. CDR1 and CDR2 from the germline V gene are SGHTA and FQGTGA. V lost 0 bases to trimming and J lost 0 bases, with 6 bases between them. The CDR3 is made up of 15 amino acids. CDR3 amino acids: CASSLTSSSYNEQFF. For the CDR3, the DNA is TGTGCCAGCAGCTTAACTTCGAGCTCCTACAATGAGCAGTTCTTC.

The chain couples TRBV12-5 to TRBJ1-1; D not certain. The CDR3 has 21 residues. Germline assignment: CDR1 LGHNT and CDR2 FRNRAP. V dropped 2 bases and J dropped 0 bases, with 28 bases sitting between them. CDR3 region: CASGLSRSSAILKHMNTEAFF. In DNA form, the CDR3 reads TGTGCTAGTGGTTTGTCCAGGTCATCGGCCATTCTGAAGCACATGAACACTGAAGCTTTCTTT.